This T cell receptor beta chain originates from a study of blood T cell repertoires in COVID-19. CDR1 and CDR2 from the germline V gene are SGHDT and YYEEEE. V lost 4 bases, J lost 5 bases, and 5 bases stayed unmatched. CDR3 length: 14 amino acids. Assay: immunoSEQ multiplex PCR; the TCRdb copy retains only in-frame clones and omits some. The sample carries 70,000 or so clones, around 83% recorded once. The sample was peripheral blood. This TCR was recovered from a woman aged 55-70 years with acute or convalescent COVID-19. The genes are TRBV5-6 and TRBJ1-2; TRBD1 matches at 10 bases. The CDR3 DNA reads as TGTGCCAGCAGCCCCGGGACAGGGGCTTATGGCTACACCTTC. It specifies CASSPGTGAYGYTF. The full variable domain, rest sourced from reference TRBV5-6 and TRBJ1-2, is DAGVTQSPTHLIKTRGQQVTLRCSPKSGHDTVSWYQQALGQGPQFIFQYYEEEERQRGNFPDRFSGHQFPNYSSELNVNALLLGDSALYLCASSPGTGAYGYTFGSGTRLTVV.